One and the same sample provided the 3 T cell receptor beta chains below, sequenced in a study of blood T cell repertoires in COVID-19 (dated by TCRdb to the early 2020s). The method behind the library was the immunoSEQ multiplex PCR assay. Drawn from immuneACCESS, this table holds only the in-frame rearrangements with V and J called that TCRdb kept. Clones are partly lost; checked studies trace under half to an unresolved V gene and leave the rest unexplained. The sample table records under 60,000 clones; 84% of these occur just once. Over 8.5% of the sample goes to the ten largest clones. The sample taken for sequencing was peripheral blood. These receptors were obtained from a man aged 60 to 69 with acute or convalescent COVID-19.

This clone appeared once. The rearrangement uses TRBV2 and TRBJ2-7; a weak D match, TRBD2 (5 bases). V lost 7 bases to trimming and J lost 2 bases, with 6 bases between them. The CDR3 contains 11 residues. Germline CDR1 reads SNHLY; CDR2 reads FYNNEI. CDR3: CASKEAYEQYF. CDR3 in DNA: TGTGCCAGCAAGGAGGCCTACGAGCAGTACTTC.

The chain has TRBV7-2 and TRBJ2-1, with 8 positions matching TRBD2. Germline V gene sequence: CDR1 SGHTA, CDR2 FQGNSA. This CDR3 spans 15 amino acids. V shed 3 bases, J shed 5 bases, and the junction held 6 bases outside the gene matches. As DNA, the CDR3 is TGTGCCAGCAGCTTCGGCACGGGGGGGAACAATGAGCAGTTCTTC. This codes for CASSFGTGGNNEQFF.

The CDR3: CASRKHLLKNYGYTF. Here the CDR3 DNA reads TGTGCCAGCAGGAAACACCTCTTAAAAAACTATGGCTACACCTTC. V usage is TRBV27 and J usage is TRBJ1-2, with D unclear. The CDR3 contains 15 residues. Trimming stripped 6 bases from V and 2 bases from J, with 16 bases between. Germline lookup yields CDR1 MNHEY and CDR2 SMNVEV (reference sequence).